A single T cell receptor beta chain is shown here with its context. 60 Vbeta and 13 Jbeta primers were used in PCR. Assay used: immunoSEQ multiplex PCR; TCRdb lists only in-frame clones, some missing. Here the sample table reports around 110,000 clones. This entry belongs to a study of cytomegalovirus exposure and HLA in healthy donors. Turning to the study itself: HLA-typed donors were the source of approximately 80 million unique TCRs held in an early data release.

This sequence originates from a man in his forties in good health and CMV-seropositive. The sample consisted of PBMCs.

The CDR3 DNA follows: TGTGCCAGCAGTTTTATGAGTGGACTCCGATACGAGCAGTACTTC. This sequence encodes CASSFMSGLRYEQYF. The rearrangement joins TRBV28 to TRBJ2-7; tentative D call: TRBD2 (5 bases). Trimming removed 3 bases at V and 4 bases at J, with 16 bases between. Germline CDR1 and CDR2: MDHEN and SYDVKM. This CDR3 comprises 15 residues.